The clone carrying this TCR beta chain was observed a single time. Using immunoSEQ multiplex PCR, the repertoire was profiled, and TCRdb retains in-frame clones only, with some absent. This sample has 120,000 or so clones, with roughly 80% found just once. Germline loops: CDR1 SGHRS, CDR2 YFSETQ. The germline V and J ends were trimmed by 2 bases and 4 bases, with 11 bases remaining between them. The CDR3 covers 14 residues. The sample comes from a study of radiotherapy plus CTLA-4 blockade in lung cancer. Across the whole study: Disease control reached roughly 33%, with objective responses in 15% to 20%.

The clonotype comes from a human donor with non-small cell lung cancer who had a partial response to radiotherapy plus ipilimumab. Sample: peripheral blood, taken from a patient treated with radiotherapy plus ipilimumab. This rearrangement joins TRBV5-1 to TRBJ2-3, with a possible D match to TRBD1 (5 bases). In DNA form, the CDR3 reads TGCGCCAGCAGCTTAGGGGTTCTCCCAGATACGCAGTATTTT. This encodes CASSLGVLPDTQYF.